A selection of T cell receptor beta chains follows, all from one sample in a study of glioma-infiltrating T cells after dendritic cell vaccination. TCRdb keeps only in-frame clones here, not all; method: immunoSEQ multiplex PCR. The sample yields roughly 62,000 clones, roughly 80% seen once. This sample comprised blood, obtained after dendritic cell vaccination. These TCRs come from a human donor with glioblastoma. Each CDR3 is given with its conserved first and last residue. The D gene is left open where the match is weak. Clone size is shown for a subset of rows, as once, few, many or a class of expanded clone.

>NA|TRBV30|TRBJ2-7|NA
CAWRTVRGTYEQYF
TGTGCCTGGAGGACTGTTCGGGGAACCTACGAGCAGTACTTC
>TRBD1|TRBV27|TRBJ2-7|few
CASSFFGTGTREQYF
TGTGCCAGCAGTTTCTTCGGGACAGGGACGCGCGAGCAGTACTTC
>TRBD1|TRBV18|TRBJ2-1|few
CASSSTANRGYRNEQFF
TGTGCCAGCTCTTCCACTGCCAACAGGGGGTATAGGAATGAGCAGTTCTTC
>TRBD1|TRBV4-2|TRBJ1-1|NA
CASRTLNRGTEAFF
TGTGCCAGCAGGACTTTAAACAGGGGCACTGAAGCTTTCTTT
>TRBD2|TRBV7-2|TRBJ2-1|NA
CASSTSGLIDNEQFF
TGTGCCAGCAGCACCTCGGGACTAATAGACAATGAGCAGTTCTTC
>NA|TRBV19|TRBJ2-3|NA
CASSNAYSSDTQYF
TGTGCCAGTAGTAATGCCTACAGCTCAGATACGCAGTATTTT
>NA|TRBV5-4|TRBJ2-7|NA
CASSLGGRYEQYF
TGTGCCAGCAGCTTGGGAGGGCGCTACGAGCAGTACTTC
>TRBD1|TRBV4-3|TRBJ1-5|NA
CASSQNRGQEWQHF
TGCGCCAGCAGCCAAAATCGGGGACAGGAGTGGCAGCATTTT
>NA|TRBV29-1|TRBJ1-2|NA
CSVEDLDSGYTF
TGCAGCGTTGAAGATCTGGACAGTGGCTACACCTTC
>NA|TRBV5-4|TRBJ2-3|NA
CASSLTPRDTQYF
TGTGCCAGCAGCTTGACGCCGAGGGATACGCAGTATTTT
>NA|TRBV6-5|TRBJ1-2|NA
CASSYSGRGYGYTF
TGTGCCAGCAGTTACTCCGGGAGAGGGTATGGCTACACCTTC
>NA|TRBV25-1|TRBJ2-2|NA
CASGPRQVDTGELFF
TGTGCCAGCGGACCTCGACAGGTTGACACCGGGGAGCTGTTTTTT
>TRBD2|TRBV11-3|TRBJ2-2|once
CASSFGRGAESGELFF
TGTGCCAGCAGCTTTGGGCGGGGGGCAGAATCCGGGGAGCTGTTTTTT
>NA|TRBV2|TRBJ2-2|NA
CASRTLQGGGELFF
TGTGCCAGCAGGACCTTACAGGGTGGCGGGGAGCTGTTTTTT
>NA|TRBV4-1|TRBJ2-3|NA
CASRPTGDTDTQYF
TGCGCCAGCAGACCCACAGGCGACACAGATACGCAGTATTTT
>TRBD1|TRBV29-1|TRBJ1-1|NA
CSVDGTENTEAFF
TGCAGCGTTGACGGGACAGAGAACACTGAAGCTTTCTTT
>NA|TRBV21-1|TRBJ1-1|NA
CASSKTGVATEAFF
TGTGCCAGCAGCAAGACAGGTGTTGCCACTGAAGCTTTCTTT
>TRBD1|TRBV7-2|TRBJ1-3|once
CASSPQGNSGNTIYF
TGTGCCAGCAGCCCACAGGGGAATAGTGGAAACACCATATATTTT
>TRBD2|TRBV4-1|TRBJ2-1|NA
CAISGGNEQFF
TGCGCCATCTCGGGAGGGAATGAGCAGTTCTTC
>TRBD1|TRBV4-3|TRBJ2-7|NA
CASSRFRTGDDYEQYF
TGCGCCAGCAGCCGTTTCCGGACAGGGGACGACTACGAGCAGTACTTC
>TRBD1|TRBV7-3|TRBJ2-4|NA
CASSEDRVPGLGKNIQYF
TGTGCCAGCAGCGAGGACAGGGTCCCCGGGTTGGGCAAAAACATTCAGTACTTC
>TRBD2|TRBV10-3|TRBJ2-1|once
CAISESSLSGGDNEQFF
TGTGCCATCAGTGAGTCTTCACTTTCGGGGGGGGACAATGAGCAGTTCTTC
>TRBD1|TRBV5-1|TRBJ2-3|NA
CASSPGQGTDTQYF
TGCGCCAGCAGCCCCGGACAGGGGACAGATACGCAGTATTTT
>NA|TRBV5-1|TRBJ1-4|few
CASSSTGTSNEKLFF
TGCGCCAGCAGCTCGACCGGGACATCGAATGAAAAACTGTTTTTT
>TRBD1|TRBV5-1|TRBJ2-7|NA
CASSFGQGDYEQYF
TGCGCCAGCAGCTTTGGACAGGGAGACTACGAGCAGTACTTC
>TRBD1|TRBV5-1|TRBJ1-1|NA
CASGPGTGEVEAFF
TGCGCCAGCGGTCCGGGGACAGGGGAAGTTGAAGCTTTCTTT
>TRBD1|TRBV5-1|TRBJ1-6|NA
CASSLGGGQGHSPLHF
TGCGCCAGCAGCTTGGGAGGCGGACAGGGGCATTCACCCCTCCACTTT
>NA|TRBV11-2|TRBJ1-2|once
CASSLGRGLYGYTF
TGTGCCAGCAGCTTAGGCAGGGGATTGTATGGCTACACCTTC
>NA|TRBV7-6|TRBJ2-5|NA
CASSLMRGETQYF
TGTGCCAGCAGCTTGATGAGAGGGGAGACCCAGTACTTC